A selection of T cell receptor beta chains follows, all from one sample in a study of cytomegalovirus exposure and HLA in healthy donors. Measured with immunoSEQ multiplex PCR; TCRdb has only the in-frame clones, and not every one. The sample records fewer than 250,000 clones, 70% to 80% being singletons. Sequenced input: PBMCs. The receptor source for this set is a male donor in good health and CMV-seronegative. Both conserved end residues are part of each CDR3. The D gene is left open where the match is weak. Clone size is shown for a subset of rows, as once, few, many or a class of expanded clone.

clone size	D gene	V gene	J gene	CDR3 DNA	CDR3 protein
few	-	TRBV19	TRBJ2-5	TGTGCCAGTAGTATAGATATCCGGTACCAAGAGACCCAGTACTTC	CASSIDIRYQETQYF
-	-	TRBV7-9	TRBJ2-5	TGTGCCAGCAGCTTAGTCTTTCGGGAGACCCAGTACTTC	CASSLVFRETQYF
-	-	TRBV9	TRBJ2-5	TGTGCCAGCAGCGTAGGGGGAGATGCAGAGACCCAGTACTTC	CASSVGGDAETQYF
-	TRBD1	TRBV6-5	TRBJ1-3	TGTGCCAGCAGTTATAAAGGGACAGGAGCTGGAAACACCATATATTTT	CASSYKGTGAGNTIYF
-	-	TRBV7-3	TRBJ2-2	TGTGCCAGCAGCCGACTTACCGGATCACGCACCACCGGGGAGCTGTTTTTT	CASSRLTGSRTTGELFF
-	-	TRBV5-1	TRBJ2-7	TGCGCCAGCAGCTTGGCTCCAGGGGTGGACGAGCAGTACTTC	CASSLAPGVDEQYF
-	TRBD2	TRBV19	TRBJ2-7	TGTGCCAGTAGCCGACTAGCGATCCCCTACGAGCAGTACTTC	CASSRLAIPYEQYF
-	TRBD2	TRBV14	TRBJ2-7	TGTGCCAGCAGCGCCTCTTCCCGGACTAGCCCTATTGCCCTCTCCTACGAGCAGTACTTC	CASSASSRTSPIALSYEQYF
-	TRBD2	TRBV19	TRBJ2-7	TGTGCCAGTAGTGGGTCTAGCGGGAACGGCGAGCAGTACTTC	CASSGSSGNGEQYF
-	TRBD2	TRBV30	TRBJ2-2	TGTGCCTGGAGTCCCTCCCGGGGGGGAGGGGCCGGGGAGCTGTTTTTT	CAWSPSRGGGAGELFF
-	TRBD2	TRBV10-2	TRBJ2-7	TGCGCCAGCAGACTAGCGGGAGGGCCGGGGGAGCAGTACTTC	CASRLAGGPGEQYF
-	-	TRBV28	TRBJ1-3	TGTGCCAGCAGTTTGGAGGGATCTGGAAACACCATATATTTT	CASSLEGSGNTIYF
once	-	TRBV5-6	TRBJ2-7	TGTGCCAGCAGAGACGGCTTAGCGACCTTCTACGAGCAGTACTTC	CASRDGLATFYEQYF
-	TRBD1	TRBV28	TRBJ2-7	TGTGCCAGCAAAATCTCAGGGGGCATTTACGAGCAGTACTTC	CASKISGGIYEQYF
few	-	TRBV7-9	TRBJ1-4	TGTGCCAGCAGCTTAGCGTTGGCAGGGCTTCCTAATGAAAAACTGTTTTTT	CASSLALAGLPNEKLFF
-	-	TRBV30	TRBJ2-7	TGTGCCTGGAGTGTACGGGGTTACGAGCAGTACTTC	CAWSVRGYEQYF
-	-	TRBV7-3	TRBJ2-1	TGTGCCGTCGGGGACTACAATGAGCAGTTCTTC	CAVGDYNEQFF
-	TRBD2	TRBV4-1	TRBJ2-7	TGCGCCAGCAGCCAAGATACGGTACTAGCGGGAGGGGAAGAGCAGTACTTC	CASSQDTVLAGGEEQYF
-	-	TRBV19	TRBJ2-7	TGTGCCAGTAGCAGGGGACCCCCGGCCTACGAGCAGTACTTC	CASSRGPPAYEQYF
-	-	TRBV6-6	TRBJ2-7	TGTGCCAGCACCTTCAGCGGTCCCTCCGAGCAGTACTTC	CASTFSGPSEQYF
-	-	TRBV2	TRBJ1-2	TGTGCCAGCAGTGGAAACACCAACTATGGCTACACCTTC	CASSGNTNYGYTF
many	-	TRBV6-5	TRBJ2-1	TGTGCCAGCTCCCGAGGACAGCTCTACAATGAGCAGTTCTTC	CASSRGQLYNEQFF
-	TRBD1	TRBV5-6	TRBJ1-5	TGTGCCAGCAGCTCCGGGACAGGCGCATATCAGCCCCAGCATTTT	CASSSGTGAYQPQHF
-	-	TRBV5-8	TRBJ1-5	TGTGCCAGCAGCGCCGAGGGTGGGGGCAATCAGCCCCAGCATTTT	CASSAEGGGNQPQHF
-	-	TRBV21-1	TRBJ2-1	TGTGCCAGCAGCAAAGGAGGGCTGGAGAGCTCCTACAATGAGCAGTTCTTC	CASSKGGLESSYNEQFF